This T cell receptor beta chain comes out of a study of post-analysis software for immune sequencing data. Study context: Recorded disease courses covered relapsing-remitting, secondary progressive and progressive-relapsing multiple sclerosis. Some patients had no subtype annotation. Overall study results and limits: TRBV segments more frequent in patients than in controls numbered roughly 5 and included TRBV5-6, TRBV5-1 and TRBV20-1. Controls significantly exceeded multiple sclerosis patients in normalized Chao1 diversity.

This CDR3 contains 12 residues. V was cut by 6 bases and J by 1 base, with 7 bases left in between. Per germline, CDR1 DFQATT and CDR2 SNEGSKA (reference sequence). Comments on this clonotype: Its antigen is undetermined.

Carried by the TCR beta cDNA libraries were unique molecular identifiers. Once roughly 0.95 to 10 million T cells were used, hundreds of thousands of cDNA molecules resulted. In TCRdb, the PCR reads were re-called with MiXCR into one record per CDR3 protein. The data contain 650,000 to 900,000 distinct CDR3 sequences, just over 45% of them singletons. Sequencing used blood. The J gene is TRBJ2-4, the V gene TRBV20-1; no firm D call. This sequence was found in a girl aged 5-17 years with multiple sclerosis. This CDR3 reads CSASGAKNIQYF. In DNA, the CDR3 is TGCAGTGCCTCCGGGGCCAAAAACATTCAGTACTTC.